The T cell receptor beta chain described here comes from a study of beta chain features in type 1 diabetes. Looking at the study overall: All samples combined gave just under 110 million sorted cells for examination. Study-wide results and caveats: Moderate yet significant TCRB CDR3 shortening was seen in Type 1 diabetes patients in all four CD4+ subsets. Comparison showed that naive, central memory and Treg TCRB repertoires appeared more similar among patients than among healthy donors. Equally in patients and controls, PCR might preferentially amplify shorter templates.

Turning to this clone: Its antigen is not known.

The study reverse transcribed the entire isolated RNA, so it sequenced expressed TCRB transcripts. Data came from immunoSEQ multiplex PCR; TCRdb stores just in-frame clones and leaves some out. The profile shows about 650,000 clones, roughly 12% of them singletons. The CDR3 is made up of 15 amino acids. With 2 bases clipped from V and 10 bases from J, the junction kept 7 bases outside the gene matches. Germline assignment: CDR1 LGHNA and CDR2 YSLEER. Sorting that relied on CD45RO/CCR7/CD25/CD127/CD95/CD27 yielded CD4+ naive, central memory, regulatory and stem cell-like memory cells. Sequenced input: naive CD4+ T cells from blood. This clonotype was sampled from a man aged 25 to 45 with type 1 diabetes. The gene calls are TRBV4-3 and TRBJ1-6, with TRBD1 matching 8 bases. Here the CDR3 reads CASSQTTGVGSPLHF. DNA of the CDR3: TGCGCCAGCAGCCAAACGACAGGGGTGGGCTCACCCCTCCACTTT.